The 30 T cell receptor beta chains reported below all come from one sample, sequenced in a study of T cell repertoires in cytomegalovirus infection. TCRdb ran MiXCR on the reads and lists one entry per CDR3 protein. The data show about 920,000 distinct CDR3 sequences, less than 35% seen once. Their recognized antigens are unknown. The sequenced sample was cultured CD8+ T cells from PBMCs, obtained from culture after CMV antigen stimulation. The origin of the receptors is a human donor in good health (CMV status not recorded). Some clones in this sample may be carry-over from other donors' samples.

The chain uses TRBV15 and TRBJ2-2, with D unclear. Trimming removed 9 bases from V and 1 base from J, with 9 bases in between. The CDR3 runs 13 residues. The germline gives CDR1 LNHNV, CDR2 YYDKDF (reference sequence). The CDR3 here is CATLMVNTGELFF. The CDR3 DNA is TGTGCCACGTTGATGGTGAACACCGGGGAGCTGTTTTTT. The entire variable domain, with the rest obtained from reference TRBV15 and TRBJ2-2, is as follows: DAMVIQNPRYQVTQFGKPVTLSCSQTLNHNVMYWYQQKSSQAPKLLFHYYDKDFNNEADTPDNFQSRRPNTSFCFLDIRSPGLGDTAMYLCATLMVNTGELFFGEGSRLTVL.

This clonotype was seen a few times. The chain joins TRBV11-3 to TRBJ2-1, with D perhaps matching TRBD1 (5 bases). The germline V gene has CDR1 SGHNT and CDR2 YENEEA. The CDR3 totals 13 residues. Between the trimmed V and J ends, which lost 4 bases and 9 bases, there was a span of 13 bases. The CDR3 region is CASSSTQGFEQFF. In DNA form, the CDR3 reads TGTGCCAGCAGCTCCACGCAGGGATTTGAGCAGTTCTTC.

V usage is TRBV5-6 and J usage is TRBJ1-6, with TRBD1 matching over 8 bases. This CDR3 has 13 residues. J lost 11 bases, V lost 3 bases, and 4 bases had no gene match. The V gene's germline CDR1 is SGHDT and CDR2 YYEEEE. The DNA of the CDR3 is TGTGCCAGCAGCTCGTTACAGGGGGCACCCCTCCACTTT. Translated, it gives CASSSLQGAPLHF.

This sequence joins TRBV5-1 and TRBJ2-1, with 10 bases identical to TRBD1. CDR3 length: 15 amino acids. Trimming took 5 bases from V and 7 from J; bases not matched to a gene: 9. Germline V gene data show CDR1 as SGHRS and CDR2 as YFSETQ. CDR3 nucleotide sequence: TGCGCCAGCAGTTTCTGGACAGGGGGTGTTAATGAGCAGTTCTTC. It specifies CASSFWTGGVNEQFF.

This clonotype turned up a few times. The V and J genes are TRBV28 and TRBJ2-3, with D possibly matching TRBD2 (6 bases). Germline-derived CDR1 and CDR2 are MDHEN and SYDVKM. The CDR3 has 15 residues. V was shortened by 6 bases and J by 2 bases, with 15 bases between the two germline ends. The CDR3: CASRTGLFLTDTQYF. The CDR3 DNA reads TGTGCCAGCAGGACCGGACTATTCCTCACAGATACGCAGTATTTT.

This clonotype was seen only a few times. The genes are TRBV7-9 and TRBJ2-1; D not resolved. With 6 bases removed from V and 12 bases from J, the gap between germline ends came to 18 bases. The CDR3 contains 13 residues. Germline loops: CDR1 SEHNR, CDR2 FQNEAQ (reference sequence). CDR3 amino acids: CASSSLPRLRQFF. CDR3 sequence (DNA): TGTGCCAGCAGTAGCCTGCCCCGTCTCCGGCAGTTCTTC.

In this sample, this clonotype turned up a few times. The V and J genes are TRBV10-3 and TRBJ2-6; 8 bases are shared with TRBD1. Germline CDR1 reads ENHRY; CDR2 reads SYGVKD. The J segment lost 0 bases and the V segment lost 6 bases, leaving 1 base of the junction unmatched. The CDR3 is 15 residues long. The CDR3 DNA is TGTGCCATCAGGGGACAGGACTCTGGGGCCAACGTCCTGACTTTC. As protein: CAIRGQDSGANVLTF.

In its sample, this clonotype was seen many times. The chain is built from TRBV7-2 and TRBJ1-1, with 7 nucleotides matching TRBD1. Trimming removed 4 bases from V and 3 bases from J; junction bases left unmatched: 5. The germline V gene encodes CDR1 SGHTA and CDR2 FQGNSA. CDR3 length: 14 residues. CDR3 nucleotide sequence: TGTGCCAGCAGCTATCCGGGACAGCACACTGAAGCTTTCTTT. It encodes CASSYPGQHTEAFF.

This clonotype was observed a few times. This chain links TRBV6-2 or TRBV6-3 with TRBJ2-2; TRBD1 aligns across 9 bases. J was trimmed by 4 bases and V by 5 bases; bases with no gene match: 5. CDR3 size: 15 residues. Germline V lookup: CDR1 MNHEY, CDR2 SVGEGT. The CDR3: CASSVLQGATGELFF. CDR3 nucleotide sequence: TGTGCCAGCAGTGTTTTACAGGGGGCCACCGGGGAGCTGTTTTTT.

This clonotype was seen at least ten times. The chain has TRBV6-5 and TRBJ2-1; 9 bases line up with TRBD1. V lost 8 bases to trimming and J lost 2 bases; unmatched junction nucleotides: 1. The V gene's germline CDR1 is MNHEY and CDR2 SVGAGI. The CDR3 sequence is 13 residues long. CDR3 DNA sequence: TGTGCCAGCCGGGACAGGGCCTACAATGAGCAGTTCTTC. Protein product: CASRDRAYNEQFF.

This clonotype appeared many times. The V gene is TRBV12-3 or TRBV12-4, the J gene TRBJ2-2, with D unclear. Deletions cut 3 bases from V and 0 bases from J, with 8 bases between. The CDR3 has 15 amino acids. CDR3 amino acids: CASSLADPNTGELFF. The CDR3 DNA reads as TGTGCCAGCAGTTTGGCAGACCCGAACACCGGGGAGCTGTTTTTT.

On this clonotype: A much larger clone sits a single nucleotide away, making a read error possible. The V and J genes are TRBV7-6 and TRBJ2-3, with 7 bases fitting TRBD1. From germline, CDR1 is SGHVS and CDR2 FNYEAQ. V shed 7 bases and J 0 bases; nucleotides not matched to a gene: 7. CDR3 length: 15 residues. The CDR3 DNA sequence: TGTGCCAGCAACTCCTGGACAGGTAGCACAGATACGCAGTATTTT. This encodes CASNSWTGSTDTQYF.

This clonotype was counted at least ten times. The CDR3 protein is CASSLGRGLNNEQFF. DNA for the CDR3: TGTGCCAGCAGTTTGGGCAGGGGGCTTAACAATGAGCAGTTCTTC. V and J are TRBV6-5 and TRBJ2-1; TRBD1 matches 8 bases. Germline V gene sequence: CDR1 MNHEY, CDR2 SVGAGI. Trimming took 4 bases from V and 5 from J; bases not matched to a gene: 7. This CDR3 spans 15 amino acids.

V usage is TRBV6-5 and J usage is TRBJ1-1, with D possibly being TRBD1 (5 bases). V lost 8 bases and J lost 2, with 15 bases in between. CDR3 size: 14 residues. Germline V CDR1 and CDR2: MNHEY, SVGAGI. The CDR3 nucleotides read TGTGCCAGCTCCCCGGTTGGGGCTAACACTGAAGCTTTCTTT. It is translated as CASSPVGANTEAFF.

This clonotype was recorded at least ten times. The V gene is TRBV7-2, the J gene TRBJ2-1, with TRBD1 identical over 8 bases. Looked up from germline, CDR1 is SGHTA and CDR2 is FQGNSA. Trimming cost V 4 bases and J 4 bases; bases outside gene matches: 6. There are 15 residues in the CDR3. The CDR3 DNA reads TGTGCCAGCAGCTCCCAGGGGGCGGTATACAATGAGCAGTTCTTC. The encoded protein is CASSSQGAVYNEQFF.

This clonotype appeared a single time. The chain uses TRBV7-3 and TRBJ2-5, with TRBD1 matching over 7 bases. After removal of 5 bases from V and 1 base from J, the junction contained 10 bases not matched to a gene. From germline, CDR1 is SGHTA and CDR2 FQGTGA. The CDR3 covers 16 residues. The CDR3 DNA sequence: TGTGCCAGCAGCCCCGTCGGGACAGCCTTCCAAGAGACCCAGTACTTC. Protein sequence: CASSPVGTAFQETQYF.

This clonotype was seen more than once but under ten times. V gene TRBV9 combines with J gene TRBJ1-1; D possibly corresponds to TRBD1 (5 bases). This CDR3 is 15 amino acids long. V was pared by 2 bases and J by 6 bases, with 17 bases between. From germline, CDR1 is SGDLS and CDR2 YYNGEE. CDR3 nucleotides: TGTGCCAGCAGCGTGTTCGAGGGGTTGAGCCCTGAAGCTTTCTTT. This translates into CASSVFEGLSPEAFF.

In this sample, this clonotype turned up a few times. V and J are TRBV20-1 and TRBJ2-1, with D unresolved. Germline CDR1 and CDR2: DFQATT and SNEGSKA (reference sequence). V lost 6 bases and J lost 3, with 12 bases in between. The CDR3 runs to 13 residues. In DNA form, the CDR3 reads TGCAGTGCCCCCCAGGCCAACTACAATGAGCAGTTCTTC. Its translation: CSAPQANYNEQFF.

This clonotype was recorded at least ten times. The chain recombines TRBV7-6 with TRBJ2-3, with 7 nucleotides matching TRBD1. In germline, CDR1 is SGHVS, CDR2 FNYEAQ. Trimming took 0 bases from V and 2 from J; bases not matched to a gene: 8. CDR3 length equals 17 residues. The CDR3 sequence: CASSLAGTVHYTDTQYF. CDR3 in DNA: TGTGCCAGCAGCTTAGCGGGGACAGTTCATTACACAGATACGCAGTATTTT.

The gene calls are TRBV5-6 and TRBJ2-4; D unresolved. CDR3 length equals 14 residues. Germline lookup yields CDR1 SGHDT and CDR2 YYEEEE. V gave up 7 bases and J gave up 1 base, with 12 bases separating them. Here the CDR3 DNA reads TGTGCCAGCCTGCCTATGAAGGCCAAAAACATTCAGTACTTC. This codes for CASLPMKAKNIQYF.

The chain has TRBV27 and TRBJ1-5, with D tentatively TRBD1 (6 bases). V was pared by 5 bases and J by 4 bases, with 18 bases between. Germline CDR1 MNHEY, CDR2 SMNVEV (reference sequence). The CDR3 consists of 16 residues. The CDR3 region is CASSLGGGGVNQPQHF. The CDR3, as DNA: TGTGCCAGCAGTCTAGGGGGGGGTGGGGTAAATCAGCCCCAGCATTTT.

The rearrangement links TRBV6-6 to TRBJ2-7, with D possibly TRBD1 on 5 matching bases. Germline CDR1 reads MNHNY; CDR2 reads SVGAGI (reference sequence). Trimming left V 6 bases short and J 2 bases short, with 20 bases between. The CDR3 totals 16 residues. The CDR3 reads CASRSMEGAQAYEQYF. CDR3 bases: TGTGCCAGCAGGTCAATGGAAGGGGCCCAGGCCTACGAGCAGTACTTC.

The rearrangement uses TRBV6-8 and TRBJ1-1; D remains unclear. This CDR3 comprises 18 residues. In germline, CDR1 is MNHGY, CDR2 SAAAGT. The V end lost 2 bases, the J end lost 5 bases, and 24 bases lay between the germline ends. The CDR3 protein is CASSYPPPRLWLVTEAFF. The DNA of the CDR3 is TGTGCCAGCAGTTACCCCCCGCCCCGACTTTGGCTGGTGACTGAAGCTTTCTTT.

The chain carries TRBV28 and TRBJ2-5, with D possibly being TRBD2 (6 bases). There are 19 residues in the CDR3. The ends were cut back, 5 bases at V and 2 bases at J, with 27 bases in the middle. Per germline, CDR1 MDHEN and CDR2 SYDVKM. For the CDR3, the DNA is TGTGCCAGCAGTCGATACCCTGAAGGTTACTCGCGGGGACAAGAGACCCAGTACTTC. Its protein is CASSRYPEGYSRGQETQYF.

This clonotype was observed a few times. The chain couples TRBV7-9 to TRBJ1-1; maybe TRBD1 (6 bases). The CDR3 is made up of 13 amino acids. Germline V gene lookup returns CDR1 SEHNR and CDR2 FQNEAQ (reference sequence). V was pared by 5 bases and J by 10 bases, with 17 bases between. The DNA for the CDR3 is TGTGCCAGCAGCCAGCACAGGGAGGATGGAGCTTTCTTT. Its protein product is CASSQHREDGAFF.

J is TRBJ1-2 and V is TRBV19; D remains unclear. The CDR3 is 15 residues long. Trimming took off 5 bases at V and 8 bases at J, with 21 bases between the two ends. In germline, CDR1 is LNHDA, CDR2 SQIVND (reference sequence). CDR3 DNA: TGTGCCAGTAGTCCCGTCTTCTTTGCGGCGGAGGGCTACACCTTC. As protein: CASSPVFFAAEGYTF.

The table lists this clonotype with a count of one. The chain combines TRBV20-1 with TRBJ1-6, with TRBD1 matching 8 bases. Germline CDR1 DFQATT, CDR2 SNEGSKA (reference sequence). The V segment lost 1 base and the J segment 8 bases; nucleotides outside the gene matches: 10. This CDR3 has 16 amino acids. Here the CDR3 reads CSARAPSQGAYSPLHF. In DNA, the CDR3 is TGCAGTGCTAGAGCCCCCTCCCAGGGGGCGTATTCACCCCTCCACTTT.

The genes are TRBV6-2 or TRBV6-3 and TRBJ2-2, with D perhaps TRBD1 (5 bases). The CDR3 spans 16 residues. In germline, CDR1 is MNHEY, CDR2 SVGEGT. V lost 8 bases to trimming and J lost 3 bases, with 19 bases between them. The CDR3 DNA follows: TGTGCCAGCTGTATCCGTCACGACAGCTACACCGGGGAGCTGTTTTTT. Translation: CASCIRHDSYTGELFF.

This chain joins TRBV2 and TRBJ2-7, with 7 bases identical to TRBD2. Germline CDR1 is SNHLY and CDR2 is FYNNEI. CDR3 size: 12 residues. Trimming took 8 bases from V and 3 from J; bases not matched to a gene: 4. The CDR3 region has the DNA TGTGCCAGCGGGGGGGTTTTCTACGAGCAGTACGTC. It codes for CASGGVFYEQYV.

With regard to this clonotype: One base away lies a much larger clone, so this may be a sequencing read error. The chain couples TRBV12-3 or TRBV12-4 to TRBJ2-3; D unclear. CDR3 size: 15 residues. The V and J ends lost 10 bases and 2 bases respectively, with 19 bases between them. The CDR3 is CANTFLGGHTDTQYF. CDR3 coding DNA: TGTGCCAACACCTTCCTGGGCGGCCACACAGATACGCAGTATTTT.